The 19 T cell receptor beta chains in this list originate from one sample, sequenced in a study of CD8+ T cells in alopecia areata. RNA was extracted and reverse transcribed into cDNA as the sequencing template. The repertoire was sequenced with immunoSEQ multiplex PCR; TCRdb's copy has only in-frame clones and lacks some. The sample has around 190,000 clones; around three fifths are singletons. As to treatment: oral pan-JAK inhibitor, 5-10 mg twice daily. The sample in question was CD4+ T cells sorted from blood, obtained at approximately week 50, from a patient treated with tofacitinib. All receptors come from a human donor with alopecia areata.

The V call is TRBV5-6, the J call TRBJ1-5; no reliable D call. CDR3 length: 14 amino acids. V lost 2 bases and J lost 4, with 10 bases in between. Germline V gene sequence: CDR1 SGHDT, CDR2 YYEEEE. CDR3 sequence: CASSFGGLNQPQHF. The CDR3 DNA reads as TGTGCCAGCAGCTTCGGAGGGTTAAATCAGCCCCAGCATTTT. The complete variable domain, with remaining parts taken from reference TRBV5-6 and TRBJ1-5, reads DAGVTQSPTHLIKTRGQQVTLRCSPKSGHDTVSWYQQALGQGPQFIFQYYEEEERQRGNFPDRFSGHQFPNYSSELNVNALLLGDSALYLCASSFGGLNQPQHFGDGTRLSIL.

The V gene is TRBV29-1, the J gene TRBJ1-2; 8 positions match TRBD1. Germline V CDR1 and CDR2: SQVTM, ANQGSEA. The ends lost 6 bases at V and 2 bases at J; junction bases unmatched: 2. The CDR3 runs to 12 residues. The CDR3 DNA is TGCAGCGTACAGGGGGAAAACTATGGCTACACCTTC. Encoded protein: CSVQGENYGYTF.

The chain uses TRBV29-1 and TRBJ2-3; D gene unclear. Trimming shortened V by 5 bases and J by 1 base, and 16 bases separated the two germline ends. In germline, CDR1 is SQVTM, CDR2 ANQGSEA. The CDR3 runs to 15 residues. The CDR3 protein is CSVSPSIRGTDTQYF. CDR3 coding DNA: TGCAGCGTTAGCCCTTCGATCAGAGGCACAGATACGCAGTATTTT.

This clone was recorded only once. The chain recombines TRBV7-2 with TRBJ1-5; D unresolved. V shed 1 base and J shed 8 bases, with 12 bases lying between them. The CDR3 covers 14 residues. The germline gives CDR1 SGHTA, CDR2 FQGNSA. CDR3 protein: CASSLGGTMKPQHF. In DNA, the CDR3 is TGTGCCAGCAGCTTAGGGGGTACCATGAAGCCCCAGCATTTT.

The chain recombines TRBV6-6 with TRBJ1-2; D not certain. CDR3 length: 15 amino acids. V shed 8 bases and J shed 0 bases, with 16 bases lying between them. Germline V gene data show CDR1 as MNHNY and CDR2 as SVGAGI (reference sequence). CDR3 DNA sequence: TGTGCCAGCGTCAGGACGACGCAGGCTAACTATGGCTACACCTTC. This gives the protein CASVRTTQANYGYTF.

The table lists this clone with a few counts. The gene calls are TRBV30 and TRBJ1-1, with no clear D. The CDR3 has 13 amino acids. Germline V lookup: CDR1 GTSNPN, CDR2 SVGIG (reference sequence). V was pared by 0 bases and J by 7 bases, with 12 bases between. The DNA for the CDR3 is TGTGCCTGGAGTGTACGACGGTCGGATGAAGCTTTCTTT. It translates to CAWSVRRSDEAFF.

The chain employs TRBV29-1 and TRBJ1-2; D remains ambiguous. Germline CDR1 and CDR2: SQVTM and ANQGSEA. The CDR3 consists of 12 residues. V was shortened by 4 bases and J by 5 bases, with 11 bases between the two germline ends. CDR3 nucleotide sequence: TGCAGCGTTGGGTTGGCTACGTATGGCTACACCTTC. Translated: CSVGLATYGYTF.

The chain is built from TRBV23-1 and TRBJ2-5; D is ambiguous. TRBV23-1 is marked as an open reading frame, function uncertain. The ends were cut back, 6 bases at V and 4 bases at J, with 21 bases in the middle. The CDR3 has 16 residues. This CDR3 is CASRPYRAGVGETQYF. The CDR3 bases are TGCGCCAGCAGACCCTACCGAGCTGGGGTGGGAGAGACCCAGTACTTC.

A few counts support this clone. The chain recombines TRBV19 with TRBJ2-4; maybe TRBD2 (5 bases). This CDR3 contains 13 residues. V was shortened by 4 bases and J by 9 bases, with 13 bases between the two germline ends. Per the germline V gene, CDR1 is LNHDA and CDR2 is SQIVND (reference sequence). DNA of the CDR3: TGTGCCAGTAGTACCCTGCCAACTAGCATTCAGTACTTC. Its translation is CASSTLPTSIQYF.

The genes are TRBV15 and TRBJ1-1; D unclear. Germline lookup yields CDR1 LNHNV and CDR2 YYDKDF (reference sequence). CDR3 length: 13 residues. V lost 1 base and J 7 bases, leaving 10 bases between the germline ends. CDR3 protein: CATSRVMSNEAFF. The CDR3 DNA follows: TGTGCCACCAGCAGAGTAATGAGCAATGAAGCTTTCTTT.

This chain links TRBV30 with TRBJ1-2; no clear D. V was trimmed by 0 bases and J by 8 bases, leaving 16 bases between them. Germline CDR1 and CDR2: GTSNPN and SVGIG (reference sequence). The CDR3 is 14 residues long. CDR3 coding DNA: TGTGCCTGGAGTGTACTAAAACAGTCGGGCGGCTACACCTTC. Its protein product is CAWSVLKQSGGYTF.

A single count supports this clone. This chain connects TRBV5-1 to TRBJ1-2, with D unresolved. Trimming took off 4 bases at V and 3 bases at J, with 10 bases between the two ends. The length of the CDR3 is 13 residues. Germline CDR1 reads SGHRS; CDR2 reads YFSETQ. CDR3 sequence reads: CASSEGGDYGYTF. CDR3 bases: TGCGCCAGCAGCGAAGGAGGTGACTATGGCTACACCTTC.

This chain links TRBV7-8 with TRBJ2-3, with TRBD2 as a possible D gene (5 bases). Germline V gives CDR1 SGHVS, CDR2 FQNEAQ. CDR3 size: 14 residues. The V end lost 5 bases, the J end lost 7 bases, and 16 bases lay between the germline ends. CDR3 sequence (DNA): TGTGCCAGCAGCCTCCTCGGGGAAGGGAATACGCAGTATTTT. Residues: CASSLLGEGNTQYF.

V is TRBV29-1 and J is TRBJ2-5; D uncertain. Germline CDR1 SQVTM, CDR2 ANQGSEA. The length of the CDR3 is 12 residues. Trimming shortened V by 2 bases and J by 0 bases, and 4 bases separated the two germline ends. The DNA for the CDR3 is TGCAGCGTTGAACGACACCAAGAGACCCAGTACTTC. Its protein product is CSVERHQETQYF.

J is TRBJ2-7 and V is TRBV29-1; no reliable D call. V lost 4 bases to trimming and J lost 3 bases, with 10 bases between them. The germline V gene encodes CDR1 SQVTM and CDR2 ANQGSEA. The CDR3 is made up of 12 amino acids. Here the CDR3 reads CSVGPYSYEQYF. As DNA, the CDR3 is TGCAGCGTTGGACCCTACAGCTACGAGCAGTACTTC.

The chain is built from TRBV2 and TRBJ2-7; D possibly corresponds to TRBD1 (6 bases). V gave up 8 bases and J gave up 2 bases, with 19 bases separating them. The CDR3 sequence is 15 residues long. Germline CDR1 reads SNHLY; CDR2 reads FYNNEI. CDR3 in amino acids: CASALHRDSAYEQYF. The CDR3 DNA reads as TGTGCCAGCGCGCTCCACAGGGATAGCGCCTACGAGCAGTACTTC.

The chain links TRBV25-1 to TRBJ2-5; perhaps TRBD2 as D (6 bases). The CDR3 is made up of 14 amino acids. Germline V gene lookup returns CDR1 MGHDK and CDR2 SYGVNS. Trimming shortened V by 4 bases and J by 0 bases, and 9 bases separated the two germline ends. This CDR3 is CASSGDLYQETQYF. CDR3 bases: TGTGCCAGCAGTGGGGACTTGTACCAAGAGACCCAGTACTTC.

This clone was counted a single time. The chain uses TRBV7-9 and TRBJ1-2, with 8 positions matching TRBD1. The CDR3 runs to 15 residues. Germline V gene lookup returns CDR1 SEHNR and CDR2 FQNEAQ (reference sequence). After removal of 4 bases from V and 4 bases from J, the junction contained 8 bases not matched to a gene. The DNA of the CDR3 is TGTGCCAGCAGCTCCGGACAGGGCCGGGGCTATGGCTACACCTTC. Amino acids: CASSSGQGRGYGYTF.

The rearrangement joins TRBV6-5 to TRBJ1-5; D is unresolved. Germline V gene data show CDR1 as MNHEY and CDR2 as SVGAGI. V gave up 11 bases and J gave up 3 bases, with 14 bases separating them. This CDR3 is built from 13 residues. The CDR3 coding sequence is TGTGCCGCAGCGAGGTCCTACAATCAGCCCCAGCATTTT. This translates into CAAARSYNQPQHF.